Below are 30 T cell receptor beta chains sequenced from a single sample in a study of T cells after yellow fever vaccination. In TCRdb, the 5' RACE reads were re-called with MiXCR into one record per CDR3 protein. Of approximately 300,000 distinct CDR3 sequences listed, roughly 10% are singletons. The sequenced sample was CD4+ T cells sorted from PBMCs, obtained 45 days after the yellow fever booster vaccination. The receptor set was obtained from a man between 18 and 29 years old who received the YFV17D yellow fever vaccine.

This clonotype appeared a few times. The chain employs TRBV20-1 and TRBJ1-2; possible D gene TRBD1, 5 bases. The CDR3 totals 14 residues. CDR1 is DFQATT, CDR2 SNEGSKA, per germline (reference sequence). Trimming took 1 base from V and 7 from J, leaving 16 bases between them. In DNA form, the CDR3 reads TGCAGTGCTAGAGGAATGACAGTGTATGGTGGCTACACCTTC. Amino acid sequence: CSARGMTVYGGYTF.

V and J are TRBV19 and TRBJ1-5, with D unresolved. The CDR3 sequence is 13 residues long. V lost 7 bases and J 0 bases, leaving 7 bases between the germline ends. Per germline, CDR1 LNHDA and CDR2 SQIVND (reference sequence). CDR3: CASNPYSNQPQHF. The DNA of the CDR3 is TGTGCCAGTAATCCCTATAGCAATCAGCCCCAGCATTTT.

The chain links TRBV6-6 to TRBJ1-2; D gene ambiguous. Germline CDR1 MNHNY, CDR2 SVGAGI (reference sequence). The CDR3 length is 12 residues. Trimming pared 3 bases from V and 6 bases from J, leaving 8 bases between. This CDR3 reads CASSYNGDGYTF. CDR3 bases: TGTGCCAGCAGTTATAACGGGGATGGCTACACCTTC.

This clonotype was recorded a few times. The J gene is TRBJ2-1, the V gene TRBV4-3; 13 bases line up with TRBD2. Losses at the gene ends were 5 bases for V and 4 bases for J; bases not matched to a gene: 11. The CDR3 loop spans 18 amino acids. Germline CDR1 and CDR2: LGHNA and YSLEER. The CDR3, as DNA: TGCGCCAGCAGCTTACCCCCGGTGACTAGCGGGGGGTACAATGAGCAGTTCTTC. Its translation is CASSLPPVTSGGYNEQFF.

The sample holds a few counts of this clonotype. The J gene is TRBJ1-5, the V gene TRBV6-2 or TRBV6-3; possible D gene TRBD1, 5 bases. The CDR3 is 16 residues long. V was trimmed by 2 bases and J by 2 bases, leaving 13 bases between them. Germline V gene data show CDR1 as MNHEY and CDR2 as SVGEGT. The CDR3 is CASSYKAGSGNQPQHF. CDR3 nucleotides: TGTGCCAGCAGTTACAAGGCAGGGTCCGGCAATCAGCCCCAGCATTTT.

This chain uses TRBV4-3 with TRBJ2-7, with a possible D match to TRBD1 (6 bases). The CDR3 has 14 residues. CDR1 and CDR2 from the germline V gene are LGHNA and YSLEER. V gave up 0 bases and J gave up 2 bases, with 8 bases separating them. CDR3 sequence: CASSQETGPYEQYF. CDR3 DNA: TGCGCCAGCAGCCAAGAGACAGGTCCCTACGAGCAGTACTTC.

The chain combines TRBV18 with TRBJ2-7, with TRBD2 as a possible D gene (6 bases). CDR3 size: 12 residues. The germline V and J ends were trimmed by 2 bases and 7 bases, with 9 bases remaining between them. Germline CDR1 KGHSH, CDR2 LQKENI. CDR3 DNA sequence: TGTGCCAGCTCACCATGGGGGGAGGAGCAGTACTTC. The encoded protein is CASSPWGEEQYF.

The V gene is TRBV28, the J gene TRBJ2-5, with D unresolved. This CDR3 has 13 amino acids. V was shortened by 4 bases and J by 9 bases, with 15 bases between the two germline ends. CDR1 and CDR2 from the germline V gene are MDHEN and SYDVKM. The CDR3 reads CASSSPAPEAQYF. In DNA form, the CDR3 reads TGTGCCAGCAGTTCGCCAGCGCCCGAAGCCCAGTACTTC.

The V and J genes are TRBV3-1 and TRBJ2-1; D is undetermined. CDR1 is LGHDT and CDR2 is YNNKEL in the germline V gene (reference sequence). V was cut by 0 bases and J by 12 bases, with 12 bases left in between. The CDR3 totals 13 residues. For the CDR3, the DNA is TGTGCCAGCAGCCAAGAGTCCACCCCGGGGCAGTTCTTC. Its translation is CASSQESTPGQFF.

The chain has TRBV9 and TRBJ2-6; TRBD1 aligns across 9 bases. V dropped 2 bases and J dropped 0; count of bases not matched to a gene: 9. The CDR3 spans 19 residues. Germline values: CDR1 SGDLS, CDR2 YYNGEE. The DNA for the CDR3 is TGTGCCAGCAGCGTGCCACGGGACAGGGATAACTCTGGGGCCAACGTCCTGACTTTC. Encoded protein: CASSVPRDRDNSGANVLTF.

The CDR3 region has the DNA TGTGCCAGCACCACGGGGGGCCGGGTCACCGGGGAGCTGTTTTTT. It translates to CASTTGGRVTGELFF. The J gene is TRBJ2-2, the V gene TRBV6-2 or TRBV6-3; possibly TRBD2 for D (7 bases). The CDR3 spans 15 residues. V gave up 7 bases and J gave up 4 bases, with 16 bases separating them. Germline CDR1 MNHEY, CDR2 SVGEGT.

This clonotype has just a few counts. The V call is TRBV19, the J call TRBJ2-3, with 8 positions matching TRBD1. With V trimmed by 7 bases and J by 4 bases, 13 bases remained unmatched. The CDR3 totals 16 residues. Germline lookup yields CDR1 LNHDA and CDR2 SQIVND (reference sequence). The CDR3: CASNHPGQGSADTQYF. CDR3 bases: TGTGCCAGTAATCACCCCGGACAGGGTTCGGCAGATACGCAGTATTTT.

This clonotype was found a few times. The chain links TRBV7-6 to TRBJ2-7, with TRBD1 identical over 8 bases. Germline trimming cut 6 bases from V and 6 bases from J; bases unmatched to any gene: 7. CDR3 length equals 13 residues. CDR1 SGHVS and CDR2 FNYEAQ come from the germline V gene. The CDR3 loop reads CASSFGQGTEQYF. CDR3 nucleotides: TGTGCCAGCAGTTTTGGACAGGGTACCGAGCAGTACTTC.

This sequence joins TRBV4-1 and TRBJ1-3; D is unclear. CDR1 is MGHRA, CDR2 YSYEKL, per germline. V lost 7 bases and J lost 0, with 13 bases in between. This CDR3 has 15 residues. The CDR3 DNA sequence: TGCGCCAGCACCCCGACGCAAAGCTCTGGAAACACCATATATTTT. As protein: CASTPTQSSGNTIYF.

This clonotype was picked up many times. CDR3 sequence: CASSLSSRQETQYF. CDR3 sequence (DNA): TGTGCCAGCAGTTTAAGTTCCAGACAAGAGACCCAGTACTTC. The chain joins TRBV12-3 or TRBV12-4 to TRBJ2-5; D is ambiguous. V was shortened by 2 bases and J by 2 bases, with 9 bases between the two germline ends. The CDR3 sequence is 14 residues long.

This clonotype appeared a few times. The chain employs TRBV3-1 and TRBJ1-1; D is undetermined. This CDR3 is 13 amino acids long. The V end lost 3 bases, the J end lost 1 base, and 6 bases lay between the germline ends. Germline lookup yields CDR1 LGHDT and CDR2 YNNKEL (reference sequence). CDR3 in DNA: TGTGCCAGCAGCCAGGGTTGGAACACTGAAGCTTTCTTT. It codes for CASSQGWNTEAFF.

This clonotype was found a few times. This chain joins TRBV6-5 and TRBJ1-2; 8 nucleotides match TRBD1. The germline gives CDR1 MNHEY, CDR2 SVGAGI. Unmatched junction bases numbered 9, after V lost 6 bases and J lost 3 bases. This CDR3 spans 15 amino acids. This CDR3 is CASSPGTGLDYGYTF. The CDR3 region has the DNA TGTGCCAGCAGCCCCGGGACAGGTCTAGACTATGGCTACACCTTC.

The chain couples TRBV28 to TRBJ2-1; D gene uncertain. The V gene's germline CDR1 is MDHEN and CDR2 SYDVKM. This CDR3 contains 14 residues. Trimming removed 6 bases from V and 1 base from J, with 10 bases in between. This chain's CDR3 is CASSTLSSYNEQFF. Written as DNA, the CDR3 is TGTGCCAGCAGCACTCTCAGTTCCTACAATGAGCAGTTCTTC.

The rearrangement joins TRBV27 to TRBJ1-2, with D uncertain. The CDR3 runs 14 residues. The germline V gene has CDR1 MNHEY and CDR2 SMNVEV (reference sequence). The ends were cut back, 5 bases at V and 3 bases at J, with 13 bases in the middle. The CDR3 loop reads CASSTLDGYYGYTF. CDR3 nucleotide sequence: TGTGCCAGCAGTACCCTTGACGGATACTATGGCTACACCTTC.

This clonotype was seen a handful of times. V is TRBV7-2 and J is TRBJ2-1; D perhaps matches TRBD2 (5 bases). Germline assignment: CDR1 SGHTA and CDR2 FQGNSA. With 2 bases removed from V and 4 bases from J, the gap between germline ends came to 6 bases. The CDR3 contains 13 residues. CDR3 in DNA: TGTGCCAGCAGCTTACAGCGGTACAATGAGCAGTTCTTC. Translating gives CASSLQRYNEQFF.

The table lists this clonotype with a few counts. V gene TRBV28 combines with J gene TRBJ2-1, with 9 bases aligning to TRBD1. After removal of 4 bases from V and 7 bases from J, the junction contained 8 bases not matched to a gene. Germline-derived CDR1 and CDR2 are MDHEN and SYDVKM. This CDR3 has 15 residues. CDR3 loop: CASSSAGQGENEQFF. As DNA, the CDR3 is TGTGCCAGCAGTTCAGCGGGACAGGGTGAGAATGAGCAGTTCTTC.

The chain combines TRBV6-6 with TRBJ1-2; no definite D call. Germline CDR1 and CDR2: MNHNY and SVGAGI (reference sequence). The CDR3 is 11 residues long. With 6 bases removed from V and 8 bases from J, the gap between germline ends came to 10 bases. The DNA of the CDR3 is TGTGCCAGCAGCCACTCTGGGGGCTACACCTTC. The encoded protein is CASSHSGGYTF.

This clonotype was counted between two and nine times. The V call is TRBV11-2, the J call TRBJ2-7; 9 bases are a match to TRBD1. The CDR3 extends over 13 amino acids. Germline V gives CDR1 SGHAT, CDR2 FQNNGV. Unmatched junction bases numbered 1, after V lost 5 bases and J lost 2 bases. The CDR3 DNA sequence: TGTGCCAGCAGCCGGGACAGGGCCTACGAGCAGTACGTC. Encoded protein: CASSRDRAYEQYV.

This clonotype was seen more than once but under ten times. The chain has TRBV18 and TRBJ2-1; 7 nucleotides line up with TRBD2. V lost 3 bases to trimming and J lost 5 bases; unmatched junction nucleotides: 7. Germline values: CDR1 KGHSH, CDR2 LQKENI. The CDR3 contains 15 residues. In DNA, the CDR3 is TGTGCCAGCTCACCCCGGGAGGACCGACACAATGAGCAGTTCTTC. The encoded protein is CASSPREDRHNEQFF.

The V gene is TRBV19, the J gene TRBJ2-5, with 9 bases matching TRBD2. Trimming at V came to 4 bases and at J to 5 bases, leaving 17 bases not matched to a gene. The CDR3 consists of 18 residues. CDR1 and CDR2 (germline): LNHDA, SQIVND (reference sequence). The CDR3 sequence: CASSTGNPWVAGDETQYF. CDR3 nucleotide sequence: TGTGCCAGTAGTACTGGGAACCCCTGGGTAGCGGGGGATGAGACCCAGTACTTC. The full variable domain, its missing parts supplied by reference TRBV19 and TRBJ2-5, is DGGITQSPKYLFRKEGQNVTLSCEQNLNHDAMYWYRQDPGQGLRLIYYSQIVNDFQKGDIAEGYSVSREKKESFPLTVTSAQKNPTAFYLCASSTGNPWVAGDETQYFGPGTRLLVL.

This clonotype was counted ten times or more. The V and J genes are TRBV7-2 and TRBJ2-3, with 9 bases aligning to TRBD2. J gave up 2 bases and V 1 base, and 4 bases lay outside the gene matches. The CDR3 is 16 amino acids. Germline V gene data show CDR1 as SGHTA and CDR2 as FQGNSA. CDR3 sequence: CASSLVGGGDTDTQYF. The CDR3 DNA reads as TGTGCCAGCAGCTTAGTAGGCGGGGGGGACACAGATACGCAGTATTTT.

This clonotype has a handful of counts. The V call is TRBV6-6, the J call TRBJ1-4; TRBD1 is a possible D gene (5 bases). Germline values: CDR1 MNHNY, CDR2 SVGAGI (reference sequence). The CDR3 contains 15 residues. The V end was cut by 6 bases, the J end by 8 bases, with 19 bases between. For the CDR3, the DNA is TGTGCCAGCAGGGGGAGGGACTTAGGCAGGGAAAAACTGTTTTTT. This translates into CASRGRDLGREKLFF.

This clonotype was observed a few times. V and J are TRBV5-6 and TRBJ2-5; weak D call: TRBD2 (7 bases). Germline CDR1 is SGHDT and CDR2 is YYEEEE. V gave up 1 base and J gave up 5 bases, with 15 bases separating them. The CDR3 length is 15 residues. CDR3 loop: CASSLFTGGRETQYF. The CDR3 region has the DNA TGTGCCAGCAGCTTGTTCACCGGGGGGCGGGAGACCCAGTACTTC.

The chain joins TRBV12-3 or TRBV12-4 to TRBJ1-1; a weak D match, TRBD1 (6 bases). This CDR3 is 12 amino acids long. Trimming stripped 6 bases from V and 14 bases from J, with 19 bases between. CDR3 nucleotide sequence: TGTGCCAGCAGCCCTGGGGGCCCCGGGTTCTTCTTT. Its protein product is CASSPGGPGFFF.

The chain carries TRBV20-1 and TRBJ2-5; D unclear. The V gene lost 0 bases and the J gene lost 4 bases, with 6 bases spanning the gap. The germline V gene has CDR1 DFQATT and CDR2 SNEGSKA (reference sequence). This CDR3 has 12 amino acids. CDR3 nucleotide sequence: TGCAGTGCTAGAGACTGGAGAGAGACCCAGTACTTC. Protein sequence: CSARDWRETQYF.